This entry describes one T cell receptor (beta chain). Its antigen is unknown. This specimen belongs to a study of T cells and Merkel cell carcinoma outcomes. Study-level findings and limits: Reportedly, T-cell repertoire with density predicts Merkel cell carcinoma outcomes.

This CDR3 is 14 amino acids long. In germline, CDR1 is GTSNPN, CDR2 SVGIG (reference sequence). TCRdb keeps only in-frame clones here, not all; method: immunoSEQ multiplex PCR. The table records some 15,000 clones, about four fifths of them present only once. The sequencing input was tumor tissue from Merkel cell carcinoma. This rearrangement joins TRBV30 to TRBJ2-1; 8 nucleotides agree with TRBD1. The TCR originated in a human donor with Merkel cell carcinoma. CDR3 region: CAGRGQGFYNEQFF. The CDR3 DNA reads as TGTGCGGGCCGAGGACAGGGCTTCTACAATGAGCAGTTCTTC.